This TCR beta chain came from a study of T cells after yellow fever vaccination. Study at large: When fractions had low cell numbers, they were prepared with SMART-Seq v4 Ultra Low Input. Study-wide points: Primary-vaccination clones mostly resurfaced post-booster (about 95% CD4, about 87% CD8). In FACS-sorted repertoires, abundant clonotypes from the bulk population could appear as contaminants.

V dropped 3 bases and J dropped 3; count of bases not matched to a gene: 5. CDR1 and CDR2 from the germline V gene are KGHDR and SFDVKD. This CDR3 has 15 residues. This clonotype was counted only a few times. Its target is not known. UMIs and a universal primer site were added when TCR cDNA was made by 5'RACE template switching. TCRdb itself ran the 5' RACE reads through MiXCR, one entry per CDR3 protein. In the table there are hundreds of thousands of distinct CDR3 sequences, about 12% of which are singletons. Specimen: PBMCs, collected on the day of the yellow fever booster vaccination. This clonotype was sampled from a man younger than 40 who received the YFV17D yellow fever vaccine. The rearrangement uses TRBV24-1 and TRBJ2-5; 8 nucleotides match TRBD1. Here the CDR3 DNA reads TGTGCCACCAGTGATGACAGGGGACGAAAAGAGACCCAGTACTTC. Its protein product is CATSDDRGRKETQYF.